Presented here are 14 T cell receptor beta chains from one specimen sequenced in a study of early T cells in non-severe SARS-CoV-2 infection. One entry per CDR3 protein, called by TCRdb with MiXCR from the 5' RACE reads. Of about 33,000 distinct CDR3 sequences in the sample, about 5% were seen once. Sequencing was carried out using whole blood. The receptors were sampled from an adult who was a healthcare worker with PCR-confirmed SARS-CoV-2 infection or an uninfected control (not recorded which).

This clonotype was found a few times. The CDR3 reads CASSQDPPGEGTDTQYF. The CDR3 bases are TGCGCCAGCAGCCAAGATCCTCCAGGGGAAGGGACAGATACGCAGTATTTT. V is TRBV4-1 and J is TRBJ2-3, with D possibly TRBD1 on 6 matching bases. The CDR3 totals 17 residues. Germline values: CDR1 MGHRA, CDR2 YSYEKL. V was clipped by 0 bases and J by 3 bases, with 16 bases between them.

This clonotype has a handful of counts. This could be a read error, since a much larger clone is one nucleotide away. This chain connects TRBV10-3 to TRBJ2-5; D may be TRBD1 (5 bases). The V gene's germline CDR1 is ENHRY and CDR2 SYGVKD. The germline V and J ends were trimmed by 8 bases and 2 bases, with 18 bases remaining between them. The length of the CDR3 is 15 residues. CDR3 residues: CAIGAERGPQETQYF. The CDR3 nucleotides are TGTGCCATCGGGGCCGAACGCGGACCTCAAGAGACCCAGTACTTC.

This rearrangement joins TRBV6-2 or TRBV6-3 to TRBJ2-3; no clear D gene. This CDR3 comprises 15 residues. V was clipped by 6 bases and J by 1 base, with 14 bases between them. Germline V gene sequence: CDR1 MNHEY, CDR2 SVGEGT. The CDR3 is CASREVVIGTDTQYF. The CDR3 nucleotides read TGTGCCAGCAGAGAGGTAGTGATCGGCACAGATACGCAGTATTTT.

The sample holds a few counts of this clonotype. The genes are TRBV10-3 and TRBJ1-6; D possibly corresponds to TRBD1 (5 bases). This CDR3 comprises 13 residues. The germline V gene encodes CDR1 ENHRY and CDR2 SYGVKD. Trimming removed 6 bases from V and 8 bases from J, with 11 bases in between. CDR3 region: CAISREKDSPLHF. The CDR3 region has the DNA TGTGCCATCAGCAGGGAAAAGGATTCACCCCTCCACTTT.

The table lists this clonotype with many counts. The CDR3 protein is CSALGRVTGELFF. CDR3 coding DNA: TGCAGCGCCCTGGGAAGGGTCACCGGGGAGCTGTTTTTT. The chain is built from TRBV29-1 and TRBJ2-2; no reliable D call. Germline V gene sequence: CDR1 SQVTM, CDR2 ANQGSEA. The V end was cut by 7 bases, the J end by 4 bases, with 13 bases between. The CDR3 length is 13 residues.

The chain employs TRBV20-1 and TRBJ2-7; D may be TRBD2 (6 bases). CDR1 and CDR2 (germline): DFQATT, SNEGSKA (reference sequence). Trimming took off 5 bases at V and 5 bases at J, with 13 bases between the two ends. The CDR3 runs 12 residues. The CDR3, as DNA: TGCAGTGCTCAACGGGGGATTGACGAGCAGTACTTC. This codes for CSAQRGIDEQYF.

The J gene is TRBJ2-1, the V gene TRBV6-4, with TRBD2 identical over 12 bases. Unmatched junction bases numbered 3, after V lost 3 bases and J lost 9 bases. The CDR3 extends over 14 amino acids. Looked up from germline, CDR1 is MRHNA and CDR2 is SNTAGT. As DNA, the CDR3 is TGTGCCAGCAGTGAGACTAGCGGGAGAGGTGAGCAGTTCTTC. This translates into CASSETSGRGEQFF.

This clonotype occurred a few times. V gene TRBV5-1 combines with J gene TRBJ2-1, with a tentative D call TRBD1 (5 bases). Germline V gives CDR1 SGHRS, CDR2 YFSETQ. V was cut by 0 bases and J by 3 bases, with 7 bases left in between. The CDR3 length is 14 residues. CDR3 amino acids: CASSLGQNYNEQFF. In nucleotides, the CDR3 is TGCGCCAGCAGCTTGGGACAGAACTACAATGAGCAGTTCTTC.

This clonotype showed up many times. This chain connects TRBV28 to TRBJ2-5, with a tentative D call TRBD2 (6 bases). CDR1 is MDHEN and CDR2 is SYDVKM in the germline V gene. This CDR3 is 14 amino acids long. The V end was cut by 6 bases, the J end by 0 bases, with 11 bases between. In DNA, the CDR3 is TGTGCCAGCAGGGGGACTTTGTACCAAGAGACCCAGTACTTC. Translated, it gives CASRGTLYQETQYF.

This chain uses TRBV12-5 with TRBJ2-5; possibly TRBD1 for D (5 bases). CDR1 and CDR2 from the germline V gene are LGHNT and FRNRAP. Trimming left V 1 base short and J 5 bases short, with 14 bases between. The CDR3 is 15 amino acids. In DNA form, the CDR3 reads TGTGCTAGTGGTTTGGAATCAGGGTTCGGGGAGACCCAGTACTTC. This encodes CASGLESGFGETQYF.

Ten or more counts support this clonotype. The V gene is TRBV5-1, the J gene TRBJ2-1; 7 nucleotides align to TRBD2. The CDR3 consists of 16 residues. V shed 0 bases and J 0 bases; nucleotides not matched to a gene: 3. CDR1 is SGHRS, CDR2 YFSETQ, per germline. The CDR3 coding sequence is TGCGCCAGCAGCTTGGAGCGGGGAAGCTCCTACAATGAGCAGTTCTTC. This sequence encodes CASSLERGSSYNEQFF.

The V call is TRBV29-1, the J call TRBJ2-2; TRBD2 matches at 10 bases. In germline, CDR1 is SQVTM, CDR2 ANQGSEA. The CDR3 is made up of 14 amino acids. The ends lost 6 bases at V and 3 bases at J; junction bases unmatched: 4. The CDR3 DNA is TGCAGCGTGGCTAGCGGGGGACACACCGGGGAGCTGTTTTTT. It specifies CSVASGGHTGELFF.

In its sample, this clonotype was seen a few times. V usage is TRBV2 and J usage is TRBJ2-5; 7 bases line up with TRBD1. J gave up 2 bases and V 6 bases, and 3 bases lay outside the gene matches. The CDR3 totals 13 residues. Germline loops: CDR1 SNHLY, CDR2 FYNNEI. CDR3 sequence: CASRMGQQETQYF. The CDR3 region has the DNA TGTGCCAGCAGAATGGGACAGCAAGAGACCCAGTACTTC.

In this sample, this clonotype turned up many times. The J gene is TRBJ2-7, the V gene TRBV20-1; D may be TRBD1 (6 bases). The germline V gene has CDR1 DFQATT and CDR2 SNEGSKA (reference sequence). CDR3 length equals 14 residues. Deletions cut 0 bases from V and 3 bases from J, with 12 bases between. CDR3 in amino acids: CSARDLGDIYEQYF. CDR3 nucleotide sequence: TGCAGTGCTAGAGATCTTGGGGACATCTACGAGCAGTACTTC.